These 25 T cell receptor beta chains were sequenced from one sample in a study of T cell responses to AZD1222 COVID-19 vaccine. Clones were read by immunoSEQ multiplex PCR, and TCRdb kept only the in-frame ones, dropping some. Of roughly 100,000 clones listed, around nine tenths are singletons. The specimen comprised peripheral blood, sampled 28 days after the second dose of the MenACWY control vaccine. These receptors originate from an adult who received the MenACWY meningococcal vaccine as a control.

The chain employs TRBV27 and TRBJ2-1; perhaps TRBD2 as D (5 bases). CDR1 is MNHEY, CDR2 SMNVEV, per germline (reference sequence). Trimming removed 5 bases from V and 7 bases from J, with 24 bases in between. This CDR3 has 17 amino acids. The CDR3 loop is CASSLLSGKSGINEQFF. The CDR3, as DNA: TGTGCCAGCAGTCTCCTATCCGGGAAGTCTGGTATAAATGAGCAGTTCTTC.

The chain is built from TRBV4-2 and TRBJ1-2; a weak D match, TRBD1 (6 bases). Trimming stripped 7 bases from V and 1 base from J, with 10 bases between. Germline loops: CDR1 LGHNA, CDR2 YNFKEQ. The CDR3 extends over 13 amino acids. CDR3 amino acids: CASTADSNYGYTF. CDR3 coding DNA: TGTGCCAGCACTGCGGACAGTAACTATGGCTACACCTTC.

The rearrangement links TRBV6-4 to TRBJ2-1; D is perhaps TRBD2 (6 bases). Trimming cost V 0 bases and J 12 bases, with 12 bases left between them. The CDR3 spans 13 residues. The V gene's germline CDR1 is MRHNA and CDR2 SNTAGT. The CDR3 sequence is CASSDSPRTMQFF. As DNA, the CDR3 is TGTGCCAGCAGTGACTCCCCCAGGACTATGCAGTTCTTC.

J is TRBJ1-1 and V is TRBV9; TRBD1 aligns across 7 bases. CDR1 and CDR2 (germline): SGDLS, YYNGEE. The CDR3 runs to 16 residues. V shed 3 bases and J 1 base; nucleotides not matched to a gene: 9. The CDR3 DNA reads TGTGCCAGCAGCGCCGTACGACAGGGTTGGAACACTGAAGCTTTCTTT. The encoded protein is CASSAVRQGWNTEAFF.

The V and J genes are TRBV4-1 and TRBJ2-3, with D uncertain. Germline loops: CDR1 MGHRA, CDR2 YSYEKL. With 1 base removed from V and 3 bases from J, the gap between germline ends came to 14 bases. The CDR3 runs to 16 residues. CDR3 amino acids: CASSQAWAASTDTQYF. In nucleotides, the CDR3 is TGCGCCAGCAGCCAAGCTTGGGCCGCGAGTACAGATACGCAGTATTTT.

J is TRBJ2-5 and V is TRBV2, with unresolved D. V was shortened by 3 bases and J by 2 bases, with 7 bases between the two germline ends. From germline, CDR1 is SNHLY and CDR2 FYNNEI. This CDR3 spans 13 amino acids. In DNA, the CDR3 is TGTGCCAGCAGTGATATAGAACAAGAGACCCAGTACTTC. Translating gives CASSDIEQETQYF.

CDR3 DNA sequence: TGTGCCAGCAGTGGGGGACAGAGCTACGAGCAGTACTTC. Translating it yields CASSGGQSYEQYF. The J gene is TRBJ2-7, the V gene TRBV28; 7 bases agree with TRBD1. The V and J ends lost 5 bases and 3 bases, in that order; junction bases with no gene match: 4. The CDR3 has 13 amino acids. The germline V gene encodes CDR1 MDHEN and CDR2 SYDVKM.

The rearrangement links TRBV9 to TRBJ2-7, with TRBD2 matching over 13 bases. This CDR3 contains 15 residues. Germline CDR1 is SGDLS and CDR2 is YYNGEE. Trimming took 5 bases from V and 2 from J; bases not matched to a gene: 4. The DNA for the CDR3 is TGTGCCAGCAGTCCTGGACTAGCGGGGGCCTACGAGCAGTACTTC. This encodes CASSPGLAGAYEQYF.

The J gene is TRBJ2-3, the V gene TRBV13; 7 bases are a match to TRBD1. Germline trimming cut 5 bases from V and 1 base from J; bases unmatched to any gene: 6. The CDR3 sequence is 15 residues long. The V gene's germline CDR1 is PRHDT and CDR2 FYEKMQ (reference sequence). As DNA, the CDR3 is TGTGCCAGCAGCGCCCGACAGGGAGGCACAGATACGCAGTATTTT. Residues: CASSARQGGTDTQYF.

This clone was observed once. V is TRBV7-9 and J is TRBJ2-7; D remains unclear. Germline V gene data show CDR1 as SEHNR and CDR2 as FQNEAQ (reference sequence). Trimming took 3 bases from V and 7 from J, leaving 16 bases between them. CDR3 length equals 14 residues. The CDR3 here is CASSFQAGSGEQYF. The DNA for the CDR3 is TGTGCCAGCAGCTTCCAGGCAGGTTCAGGAGAGCAGTACTTC.

This rearrangement joins TRBV3-1 (or the pseudogene TRBV3-2) to TRBJ1-1, with a possible D match to TRBD1 (6 bases). This CDR3 region has 14 residues. From germline, CDR1 is LGHDT and CDR2 YNNKEL (reference sequence). V lost 3 bases to trimming and J lost 6 bases, with 14 bases between them. In DNA form, the CDR3 reads TGTGCCAGCAGCCACCTTAACCGACAGGCTGAAGCTTTCTTT. As protein: CASSHLNRQAEAFF.

The J gene is TRBJ1-5, the V gene TRBV4-1, with D hard to call. The V gene's germline CDR1 is MGHRA and CDR2 YSYEKL. The CDR3 is 13 residues long. V lost 4 bases to trimming and J lost 4 bases, with 8 bases between them. The CDR3 bases are TGCGCCAGCAGCCTGATGGGTAATCAGCCCCAGCATTTT. Protein product: CASSLMGNQPQHF.

V usage is TRBV7-2 and J usage is TRBJ2-5; TRBD2 is a possible D gene (6 bases). CDR3 length: 15 amino acids. The germline V gene has CDR1 SGHTA and CDR2 FQGNSA. V was trimmed by 5 bases and J by 5 bases, leaving 18 bases between them. The CDR3 spells CASSPVAGRGETQYF. The DNA for the CDR3 is TGTGCCAGCAGCCCCGTGGCGGGTCGGGGGGAGACCCAGTACTTC.

The V call is TRBV19, the J call TRBJ2-3, with D possibly being TRBD1 or TRBD2 (6 bases each). The germline V gene has CDR1 LNHDA and CDR2 SQIVND (reference sequence). Trimming pared 6 bases from V and 10 bases from J, leaving 20 bases between. The CDR3 covers 14 residues. The CDR3 sequence: CASRPWTGGRSQYF. CDR3 bases: TGTGCCAGTAGACCATGGACTGGGGGGCGATCGCAGTATTTT.

This clone was seen more than once but under ten times. This chain links TRBV5-1 with TRBJ2-7, with TRBD1 identical over 9 bases. Germline V gene sequence: CDR1 SGHRS, CDR2 YFSETQ. The V and J ends lost 4 bases and 2 bases, in that order; junction bases with no gene match: 10. The length of the CDR3 is 16 residues. The CDR3 protein is CASSPARGQGPYEQYF. The CDR3 bases are TGCGCCAGCAGCCCGGCCCGGGGACAGGGCCCCTACGAGCAGTACTTC.

The chain uses TRBV10-2 and TRBJ1-5, with 8 bases matching TRBD1. Germline CDR1 reads WSHSY; CDR2 reads SAAADI. V shed 6 bases, J shed 2 bases, and the junction held 3 bases outside the gene matches. The CDR3 loop spans 14 amino acids. CDR3 DNA sequence: TGCGCCAGCAGGATGACAGGGGGCAATCAGCCCCAGCATTTT. Translating gives CASRMTGGNQPQHF.

This clone was seen at least ten times. The V and J genes are TRBV4-3 and TRBJ2-7, with TRBD1 matching over 8 bases. The CDR3 contains 15 residues. Germline loops: CDR1 LGHNA, CDR2 YSLEER. After removal of 1 base from V and 4 bases from J, the junction contained 6 bases not matched to a gene. The CDR3 DNA sequence: TGCGCCAGCAGCCAAGTCCAGGGGGCGGCGTACGAGCAGTACTTC. Encoded protein: CASSQVQGAAYEQYF.

The chain employs TRBV24-1 and TRBJ1-5; D gene unclear. Germline V gene data show CDR1 as KGHDR and CDR2 as SFDVKD. This CDR3 contains 16 residues. V lost 2 bases to trimming and J lost 4 bases, with 14 bases between them. The CDR3 reads CATSDSPEVRNQPQHF. DNA of the CDR3: TGTGCCACCAGTGATTCTCCAGAGGTCAGGAATCAGCCCCAGCATTTT.

V gene TRBV19 combines with J gene TRBJ1-5; D remains unclear. Trimming pared 5 bases from V and 0 bases from J, leaving 14 bases between. In germline, CDR1 is LNHDA, CDR2 SQIVND (reference sequence). The CDR3 is made up of 16 amino acids. CDR3 sequence: CASSERAPPSNQPQHF. CDR3 DNA: TGTGCCAGTAGTGAGCGGGCTCCGCCTAGCAATCAGCCCCAGCATTTT.

This clone was seen only a few times. This chain joins TRBV7-9 and TRBJ2-3; perhaps TRBD1 as D (6 bases). V lost 3 bases and J lost 1, with 17 bases in between. The CDR3 covers 17 residues. CDR1 is SEHNR, CDR2 FQNEAQ, per germline (reference sequence). The CDR3: CASSFIEGVWGTDTQYF. The CDR3 DNA follows: TGTGCCAGCAGCTTTATAGAGGGGGTTTGGGGCACAGATACGCAGTATTTT.

The chain recombines TRBV27 with TRBJ2-1; TRBD2 agrees at 10 bases. CDR3 size: 15 residues. Looked up from germline, CDR1 is MNHEY and CDR2 is SMNVEV (reference sequence). V lost 6 bases to trimming and J lost 6 bases; unmatched junction nucleotides: 8. CDR3 region: CASRVERGGVNEQFF. The CDR3 nucleotides read TGTGCCAGCAGGGTCGAGCGGGGGGGCGTCAATGAGCAGTTCTTC.

This clone has a single count. Other DNA sequences from this sample encode an identical CDR3 as well. The chain employs TRBV28 and TRBJ1-2; perhaps TRBD1 as D (6 bases). CDR3 length: 12 amino acids. CDR1 and CDR2 (germline): MDHEN, SYDVKM. V dropped 4 bases and J dropped 3 bases, with 6 bases sitting between them. This CDR3 is CASSSGDYGYTF. Here the CDR3 DNA reads TGTGCCAGCAGTTCAGGGGACTATGGCTACACCTTC.

This sequence joins TRBV5-4 and TRBJ2-7; D may be TRBD1 (6 bases). The CDR3 has 14 residues. The V end was cut by 2 bases, the J end by 6 bases, with 15 bases between. Germline lookup yields CDR1 SGHNT and CDR2 YYREEE (reference sequence). This chain's CDR3 is CASSLPTGTREQYF. The CDR3 region has the DNA TGTGCCAGCAGCTTACCCACAGGGACGCGCGAGCAGTACTTC.

The V and J genes are TRBV10-3 and TRBJ1-1; D perhaps matches TRBD1 (5 bases). There are 13 residues in the CDR3. Germline CDR1 reads ENHRY; CDR2 reads SYGVKD. Deletions cut 1 base from V and 5 bases from J, with 8 bases between. The CDR3 sequence: CAISEWGRTEAFF. DNA of the CDR3: TGTGCCATCAGTGAGTGGGGCAGGACTGAAGCTTTCTTT.

This CDR3 is CASSHQAGRDTQYF. The CDR3 nucleotides read TGTGCCAGCAGCCACCAGGCCGGTAGAGATACGCAGTATTTT. The V call is TRBV7-3, the J call TRBJ2-3; D gene uncertain. The CDR3 is 14 residues long. V lost 5 bases and J lost 5, with 14 bases in between. Germline V gene sequence: CDR1 SGHTA, CDR2 FQGTGA.